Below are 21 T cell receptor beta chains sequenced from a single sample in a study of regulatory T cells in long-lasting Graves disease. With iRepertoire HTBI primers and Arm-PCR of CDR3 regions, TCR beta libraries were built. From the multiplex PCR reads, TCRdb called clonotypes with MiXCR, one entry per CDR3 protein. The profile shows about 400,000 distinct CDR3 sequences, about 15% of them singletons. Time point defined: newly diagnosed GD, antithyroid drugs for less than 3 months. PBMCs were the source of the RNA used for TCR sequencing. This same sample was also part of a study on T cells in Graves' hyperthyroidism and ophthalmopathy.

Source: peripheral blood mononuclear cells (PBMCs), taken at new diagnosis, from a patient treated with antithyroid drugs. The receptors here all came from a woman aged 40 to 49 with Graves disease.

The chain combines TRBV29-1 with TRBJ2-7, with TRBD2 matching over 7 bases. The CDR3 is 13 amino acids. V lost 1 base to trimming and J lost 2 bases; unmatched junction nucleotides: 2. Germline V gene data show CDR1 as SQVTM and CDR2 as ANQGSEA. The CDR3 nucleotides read TGCAGCGTTGAAGGGGGGGGGGCCTACGAGCAGTACTTC. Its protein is CSVEGGGAYEQYF.

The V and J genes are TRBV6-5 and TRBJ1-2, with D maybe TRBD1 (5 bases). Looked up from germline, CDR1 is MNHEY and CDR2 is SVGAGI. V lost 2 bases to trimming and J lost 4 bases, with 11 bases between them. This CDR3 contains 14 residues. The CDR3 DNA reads TGTGCCAGCAGTTACCGGGGGGAAAGCTATGGCTACACCTTC. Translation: CASSYRGESYGYTF.

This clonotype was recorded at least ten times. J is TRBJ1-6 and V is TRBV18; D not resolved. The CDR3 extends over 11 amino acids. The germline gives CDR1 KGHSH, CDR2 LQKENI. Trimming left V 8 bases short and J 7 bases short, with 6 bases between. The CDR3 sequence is CASSENSPLHF. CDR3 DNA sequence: TGTGCCAGCAGTGAGAATTCACCCCTCCACTTT.

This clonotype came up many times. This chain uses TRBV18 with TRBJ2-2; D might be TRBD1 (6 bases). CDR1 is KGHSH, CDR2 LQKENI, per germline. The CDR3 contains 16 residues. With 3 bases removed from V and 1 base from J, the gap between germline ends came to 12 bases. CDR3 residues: CASSPQGTQNTGELFF. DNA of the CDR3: TGTGCCAGCTCACCCCAGGGGACCCAGAACACCGGGGAGCTGTTTTTT.

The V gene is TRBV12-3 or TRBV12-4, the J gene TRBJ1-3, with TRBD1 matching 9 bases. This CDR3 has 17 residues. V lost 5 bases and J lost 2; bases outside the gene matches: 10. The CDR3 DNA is TGTGCCAGCAGTACGGGGACAGGGATCGATCCTGGAAACACCATATATTTT. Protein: CASSTGTGIDPGNTIYF.

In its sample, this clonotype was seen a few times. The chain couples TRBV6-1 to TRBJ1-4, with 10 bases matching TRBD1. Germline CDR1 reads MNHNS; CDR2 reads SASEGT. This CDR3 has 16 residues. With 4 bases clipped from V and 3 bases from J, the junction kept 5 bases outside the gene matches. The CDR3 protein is CASSGRQGAPNEKLFF. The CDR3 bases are TGTGCCAGCAGTGGAAGACAGGGGGCGCCTAATGAAAAACTGTTTTTT.

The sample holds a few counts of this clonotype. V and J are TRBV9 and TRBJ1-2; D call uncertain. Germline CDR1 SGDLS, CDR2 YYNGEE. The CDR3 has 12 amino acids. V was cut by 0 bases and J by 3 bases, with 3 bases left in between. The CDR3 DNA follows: TGTGCCAGCAGCGTAGTTGACTATGGCTACACCTTC. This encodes CASSVVDYGYTF.

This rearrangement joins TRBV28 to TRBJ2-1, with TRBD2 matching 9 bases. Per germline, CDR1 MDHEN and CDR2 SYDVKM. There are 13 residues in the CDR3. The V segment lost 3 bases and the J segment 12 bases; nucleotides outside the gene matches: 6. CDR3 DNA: TGTGCCAGCAGTTTGGTAGCGGGAGAGAGGCAGTTCTTC. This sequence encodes CASSLVAGERQFF.

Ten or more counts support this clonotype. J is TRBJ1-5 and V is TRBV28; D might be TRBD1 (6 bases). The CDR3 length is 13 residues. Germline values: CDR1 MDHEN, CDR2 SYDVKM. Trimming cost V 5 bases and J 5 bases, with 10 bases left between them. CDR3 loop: CASSPGVYQPQHF. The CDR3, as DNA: TGTGCCAGCAGTCCAGGGGTATATCAGCCCCAGCATTTT.

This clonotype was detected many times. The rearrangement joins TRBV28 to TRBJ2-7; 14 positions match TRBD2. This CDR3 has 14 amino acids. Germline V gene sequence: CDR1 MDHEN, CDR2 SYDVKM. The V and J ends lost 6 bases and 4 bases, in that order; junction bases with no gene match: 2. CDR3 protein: CASRTSGRGYEQYF. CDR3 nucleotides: TGTGCCAGCAGGACTAGCGGGAGGGGATACGAGCAGTACTTC.

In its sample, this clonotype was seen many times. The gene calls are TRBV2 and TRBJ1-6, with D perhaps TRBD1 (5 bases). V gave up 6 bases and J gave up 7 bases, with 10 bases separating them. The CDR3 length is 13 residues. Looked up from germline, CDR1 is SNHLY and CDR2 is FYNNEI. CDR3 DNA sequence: TGTGCCAGCAGAAGGGGTTTCAATTCACCCCTCCACTTT. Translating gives CASRRGFNSPLHF.

Here the CDR3 DNA reads TGCGCCAGCAGCCGATTGACCGGGTTGGAGACCCAGTACTTC. Protein: CASSRLTGLETQYF. The rearrangement joins TRBV4-1 to TRBJ2-5; the D is unclear. V was clipped by 4 bases and J by 5 bases, with 14 bases between them. This CDR3 spans 14 amino acids. Per germline, CDR1 MGHRA and CDR2 YSYEKL.

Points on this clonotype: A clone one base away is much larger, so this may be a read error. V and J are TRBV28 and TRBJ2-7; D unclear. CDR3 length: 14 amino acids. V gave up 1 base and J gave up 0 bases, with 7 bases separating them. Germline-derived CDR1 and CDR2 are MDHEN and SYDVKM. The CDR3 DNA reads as TGTGCCAGCAGTTTATTCATGGACTCCTACGAGCAGTACTTC. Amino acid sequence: CASSLFMDSYEQYF.

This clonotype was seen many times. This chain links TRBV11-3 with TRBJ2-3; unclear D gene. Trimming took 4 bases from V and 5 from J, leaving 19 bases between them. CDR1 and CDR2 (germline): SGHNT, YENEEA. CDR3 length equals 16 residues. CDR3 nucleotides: TGTGCCAGCAGCTCCTTTTTAATGGGTAGTAAAGATACGCAGTATTTT. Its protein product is CASSSFLMGSKDTQYF.

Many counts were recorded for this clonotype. The CDR3 nucleotides read TGTGCCAGAACCCCGCGGGCGGGAGAATCCGGGGAGCTGTTTTTT. This encodes CARTPRAGESGELFF. The genes are TRBV2 and TRBJ2-2, with TRBD2 identical over 7 bases. Germline V gives CDR1 SNHLY, CDR2 FYNNEI. This CDR3 is built from 15 residues. After removal of 9 bases from V and 6 bases from J, the junction contained 13 bases not matched to a gene.

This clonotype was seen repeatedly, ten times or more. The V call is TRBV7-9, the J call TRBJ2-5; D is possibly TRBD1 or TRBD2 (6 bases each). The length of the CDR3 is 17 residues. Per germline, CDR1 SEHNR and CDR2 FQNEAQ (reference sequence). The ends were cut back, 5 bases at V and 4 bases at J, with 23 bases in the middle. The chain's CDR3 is CASSNRDTPTGGETQYF. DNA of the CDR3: TGTGCCAGCAGCAACCGGGACACCCCAACCGGGGGAGAGACCCAGTACTTC.

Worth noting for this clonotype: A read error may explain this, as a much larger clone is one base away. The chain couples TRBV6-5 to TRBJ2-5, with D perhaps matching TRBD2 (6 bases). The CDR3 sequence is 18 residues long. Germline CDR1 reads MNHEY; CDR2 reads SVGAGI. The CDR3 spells CASSYNSARETYQEAQYF. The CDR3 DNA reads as TGTGCCAGCAGTTACAATAGTGCTCGGGAGACGTACCAAGAGGCCCAGTACTTC.

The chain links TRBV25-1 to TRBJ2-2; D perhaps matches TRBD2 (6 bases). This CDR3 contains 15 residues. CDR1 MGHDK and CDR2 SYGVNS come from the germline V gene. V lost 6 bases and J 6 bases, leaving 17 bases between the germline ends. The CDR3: CASSEPNRGSGELFF. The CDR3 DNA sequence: TGTGCCAGCAGCGAACCAAATCGGGGGTCCGGGGAGCTGTTTTTT.

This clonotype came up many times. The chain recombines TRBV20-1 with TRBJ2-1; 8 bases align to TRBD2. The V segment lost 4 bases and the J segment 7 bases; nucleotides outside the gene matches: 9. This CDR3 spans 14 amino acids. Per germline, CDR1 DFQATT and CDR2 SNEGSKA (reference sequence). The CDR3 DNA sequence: TGCAGTGCTACTCGGGAGGGCCCAAATAATGAGCAGTTCTTC. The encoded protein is CSATREGPNNEQFF.

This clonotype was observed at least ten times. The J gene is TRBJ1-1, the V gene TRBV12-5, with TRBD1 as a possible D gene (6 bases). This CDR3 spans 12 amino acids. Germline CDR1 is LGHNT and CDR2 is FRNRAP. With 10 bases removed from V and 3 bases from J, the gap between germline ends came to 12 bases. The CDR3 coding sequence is TGTGCTACGGTCGCAGGGGACACTGAAGCTTTCTTT. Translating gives CATVAGDTEAFF.

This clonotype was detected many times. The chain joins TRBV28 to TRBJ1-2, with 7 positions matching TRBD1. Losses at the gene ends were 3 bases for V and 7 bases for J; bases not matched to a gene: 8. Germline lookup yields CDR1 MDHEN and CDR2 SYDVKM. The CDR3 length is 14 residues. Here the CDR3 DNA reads TGTGCCAGCAGTTTCGGGACAGCCCAATTTGGCTACACCTTC. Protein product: CASSFGTAQFGYTF.